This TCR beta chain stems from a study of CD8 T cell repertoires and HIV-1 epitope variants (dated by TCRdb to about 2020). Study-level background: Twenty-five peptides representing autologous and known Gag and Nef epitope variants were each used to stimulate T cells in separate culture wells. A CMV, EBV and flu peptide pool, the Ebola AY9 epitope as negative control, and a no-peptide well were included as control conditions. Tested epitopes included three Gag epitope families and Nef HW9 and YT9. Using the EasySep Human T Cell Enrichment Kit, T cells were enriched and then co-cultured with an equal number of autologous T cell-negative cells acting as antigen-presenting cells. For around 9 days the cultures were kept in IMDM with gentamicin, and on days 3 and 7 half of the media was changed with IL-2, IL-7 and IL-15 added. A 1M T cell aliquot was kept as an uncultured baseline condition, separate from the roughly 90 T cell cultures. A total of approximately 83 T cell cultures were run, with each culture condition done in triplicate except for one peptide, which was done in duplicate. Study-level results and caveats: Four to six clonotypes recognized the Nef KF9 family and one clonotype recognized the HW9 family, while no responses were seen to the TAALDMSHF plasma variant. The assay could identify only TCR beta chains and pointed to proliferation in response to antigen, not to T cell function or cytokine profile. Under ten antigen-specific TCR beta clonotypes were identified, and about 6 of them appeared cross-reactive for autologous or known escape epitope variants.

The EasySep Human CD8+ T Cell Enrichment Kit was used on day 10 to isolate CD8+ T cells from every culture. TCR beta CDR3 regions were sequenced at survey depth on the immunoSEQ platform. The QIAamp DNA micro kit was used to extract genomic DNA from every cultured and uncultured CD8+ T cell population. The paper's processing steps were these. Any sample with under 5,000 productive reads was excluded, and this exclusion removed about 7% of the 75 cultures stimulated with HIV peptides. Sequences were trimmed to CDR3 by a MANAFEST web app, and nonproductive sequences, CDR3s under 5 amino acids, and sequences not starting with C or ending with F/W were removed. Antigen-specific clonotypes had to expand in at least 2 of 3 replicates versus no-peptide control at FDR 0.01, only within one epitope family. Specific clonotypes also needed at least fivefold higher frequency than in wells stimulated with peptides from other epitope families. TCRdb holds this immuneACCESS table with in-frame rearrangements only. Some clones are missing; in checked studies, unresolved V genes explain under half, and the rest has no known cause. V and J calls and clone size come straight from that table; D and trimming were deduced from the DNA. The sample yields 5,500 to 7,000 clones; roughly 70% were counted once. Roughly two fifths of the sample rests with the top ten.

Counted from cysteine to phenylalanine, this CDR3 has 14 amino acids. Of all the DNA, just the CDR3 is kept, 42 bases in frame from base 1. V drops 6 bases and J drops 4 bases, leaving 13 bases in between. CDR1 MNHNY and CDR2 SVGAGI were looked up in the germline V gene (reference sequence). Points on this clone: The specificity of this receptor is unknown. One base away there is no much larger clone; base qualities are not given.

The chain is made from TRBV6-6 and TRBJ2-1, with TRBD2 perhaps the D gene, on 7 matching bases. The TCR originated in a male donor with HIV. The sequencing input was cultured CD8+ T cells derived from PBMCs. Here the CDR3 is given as CASSRGGTYNEQFF. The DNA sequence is TGTGCCAGCAGCAGGGGAGGGACTTACAATGAGCAGTTCTTC.